The clone carrying this T cell receptor (beta chain) came up a few times. Its antigen is still unknown. This sample was included in a study of T cells in localized non-small cell lung cancer. Broader study findings: In adjacent lung appeared a median about 58 of the top 100 tumor clones. Elevated circulating T cell density in blood was associated with longer overall survival. Among the tissues sampled, uninvolved adjacent lung had the highest T cell clonality, above tumor.

The assay was immunoSEQ multiplex PCR, and TCRdb's table has in-frame clones only and misses some. There are roughly 2,500 clones in the sample; 27% occur only once, and about 12% lies in the top ten. CDR1 and CDR2 (germline): SGHNT, YENEEA. The ends lost 3 bases at V and 4 bases at J; junction bases unmatched: 9. The CDR3 runs to 15 residues. The TCR comes from a man aged 18 to 50 with stage I lung adenocarcinoma. The gene calls are TRBV11-3 and TRBJ2-7; 7 bases map to TRBD1. Here the sequenced sample was lung tumor tissue, taken before any cancer treatment. CDR3 amino acids: CASSLEVGQLYEQYF. The CDR3 DNA follows: TGTGCCAGCAGCTTGGAGGTGGGACAGCTATACGAGCAGTACTTC.